The clone carrying this TCR beta chain was picked up a small number of times. The antigen remains unidentified. The record originates from a study of cytomegalovirus exposure and HLA in healthy donors. At the level of the study: The same platform used for the 500 to 850 first-cohort repertoires was also used for the 100 to 150 validation repertoires, as a later analysis reported.

Notes on the study in general: In vitro checks showed that a few CMV-associated chains really do target CMV antigens.

The table came from immunoSEQ multiplex PCR; TCRdb's copy has only in-frame clones and leaves some out. The sample has some 140,000 clones, 70% to 90% seen once; the top ten hold 2.5% to 3.5%. With 6 bases clipped from V and 8 bases from J, the junction kept 9 bases outside the gene matches. CDR1 and CDR2 (germline): SEHNR, FQNEAQ (reference sequence). This CDR3 region has 15 residues. The chain couples TRBV7-9 to TRBJ2-7; 14 bases align to TRBD2. The sequenced sample was PBMCs. This receptor was obtained from a man between 18 and 29 years old in good health and CMV-seronegative. The CDR3 DNA reads TGTGCCAGCAGGACAATGGGACTAGCGGGAGACAAGCAGTACTTC. Translated: CASRTMGLAGDKQYF.